This T cell receptor beta chain is from a study of T cell responses to AZD1222 COVID-19 vaccine. Germline CDR1 and CDR2: LGHDT and YNNKEL (reference sequence). Deletions cut 0 bases from V and 4 bases from J, with 9 bases between. This CDR3 is built from 14 residues. TCRdb's copy holds only in-frame clones and misses some; the assay was immunoSEQ multiplex PCR. The repertoire holds about 140,000 clones, roughly 88% seen once, with 7.5% to 8.5% in the top ten. This chain joins TRBV3-1 (or the pseudogene TRBV3-2) and TRBJ1-2, with D tentatively TRBD1 (5 bases). The source material was peripheral blood, sampled on day 0 of AZD1222 vaccination. This TCR was recovered from an adult in good health. CDR3 in amino acids: CASSQDAGGYGYTF. The CDR3 DNA reads TGTGCCAGCAGCCAAGATGCTGGGGGCTATGGCTACACCTTC.